This T cell receptor (beta chain) came from a study of T cell responses to AZD1222 COVID-19 vaccine. The study, taken as a whole, reports: Clonal diversity may have been underestimated, and the donors were mostly white British, with more females than males.

The germline V and J ends were trimmed by 6 bases and 4 bases, with 16 bases remaining between them. Germline CDR1 reads MDHEN; CDR2 reads SYDVKM. The CDR3 sequence is 15 residues long. Sequenced by immunoSEQ multiplex PCR; TCRdb stores in-frame clones only, minus some. The data hold tens of thousands of clones, with around nine tenths observed a single time. Comment on this clone: What it binds is not known.

The receptor's source is an adult in good health. The V and J genes are TRBV28 and TRBJ1-3, with D possibly TRBD1 on 6 matching bases. Sequencing was performed on peripheral blood, taken on day 0 of AZD1222 vaccination. Written as DNA, the CDR3 is TGTGCCAGCAGACAAAACAGGGAGGCCGGAAACACCATATATTTT. It is translated as CASRQNREAGNTIYF.